These T cell receptor beta chains were read from a single sample in a study of blood T cell repertoires in COVID-19. Sequencing was performed with immunoSEQ multiplex PCR; in TCRdb, only in-frame clones are kept and a portion is missing. The sample has 100,000 to 150,000 clones, roughly 83% seen once. The material sequenced was peripheral blood. These receptors all stem from a human donor in a cohort sampled during active COVID-19. The CDR3 runs from the conserved cysteine through the conserved F or W. A D gene is named only where the DNA matches it firmly. The size of a clone is reported for some rows only, either as once, few or many, or as a class for expanded clones.

cdr3_length	d_call	clone_size	v_call	j_call	cdr3_nt	cdr3_aa
12	TRBD1	few	TRBV28	TRBJ2-7	TGTGCCAGCACGGACAGGGTTCACGAGCAGTACTTC	CASTDRVHEQYF
15	-	few	TRBV7-3	TRBJ1-5	TGTGCCAGCAGCCTCCAAGGTGGGGCTTTGCAGCCCCAGCATTTT	CASSLQGGALQPQHF
14	TRBD2	once	TRBV4-3	TRBJ2-1	TGCGCCAGCAGCCGTGGGACTAGCGGGAGTGAGCAGTTCTTC	CASSRGTSGSEQFF
12	-	-	TRBV19	TRBJ1-1	TGTGCCAGTAGGAGGGTGAACACTGAAGCTTTCTTT	CASRRVNTEAFF
16	TRBD1	-	TRBV18	TRBJ1-6	TGTGCCAGCTCATCAGCCCCAGGGGGAGTTTTTTCACCCCTCCACTTT	CASSSAPGGVFSPLHF
14	-	-	TRBV6-5	TRBJ1-6	TGTGCCAGCAATATACGCGGGGGAAATTCACCCCTCCACTTT	CASNIRGGNSPLHF
16	-	-	TRBV9	TRBJ2-6	TGTGCCAGCAGCGTCGTAGAAGTCTCTGGGGCCAACGTCCTGACTTTC	CASSVVEVSGANVLTF
15	-	-	TRBV10-3	TRBJ2-3	TGTGCCATCAGTGAGGAGGTCATTATTAAAGATACGCAGTATTTT	CAISEEVIIKDTQYF
15	TRBD1	-	TRBV7-2	TRBJ1-5	TGTGCCAGCAGCCTCGGGAGGGACAGAAATCAGCCCCAGCATTTT	CASSLGRDRNQPQHF
14	-	-	TRBV25-1	TRBJ2-5	TGTGCCAGCAGTGTACGGACAATACAAGAGACCCAGTACTTC	CASSVRTIQETQYF